This section outlines one T cell receptor beta chain sequence together with its context. There are 13 residues in the CDR3. V gave up 2 bases and J gave up 4 bases, with 6 bases separating them. CDR1 is GTSNPN and CDR2 is SVGIG in the germline V gene (reference sequence). This specimen belongs to a study of shared clonotypes between healthy human individuals. Study as a whole: For every donor, three CD4 naive, three CD4 memory, two CD8 naive and one CD8 memory plates were used.

Adult Caucasians living in Nashville, Tennessee made up all of the donors. Assay: immunoSEQ multiplex PCR; the TCRdb copy retains only in-frame clones and omits some. The table shows about 1.1 million clones, with about 80% occurring only once. The V and J genes are TRBV30 and TRBJ2-6, with D hard to call. The material sequenced was memory CD4+ T cells from PBMCs. Subset in this sample: CD45RA-negative fraction. The TCR was taken from a man aged 18-30 years in good health. Some clones in this sample may be carry-over from other donors' samples. The CDR3 DNA reads as TGTGCCTGGAGTTTGGGCGGGGCCAACGTCCTGACTTTC. This codes for CAWSLGGANVLTF.